The 29 T cell receptor delta chains given below trace back to one sample, sequenced in a study of gamma-delta chains in newborns, infants, children. TCRdb re-called the reads through CATT. The data contain approximately 11,000 delta-chain clones, 3.5% of them singletons. Input material: blood. These receptors originate from a child who was a newborn, infant or young child, either healthy, febrile or measles-vaccinated (not recorded which).

By share, this clone counts as medium-sized. The chain is built from TRDV2 and TRDJ1; 13 bases map to TRDD3. V trimming: 0 bases; J trimming: 0 bases; junction bases outside the gene matches: 6. Germline V gene sequence: CDR1 GEAIGNYY, CDR2 EKD. The CDR3 totals 18 residues. CDR3: CACDTGNWGIRDTDKLIF. The CDR3 nucleotides read TGTGCCTGTGACACCGGGAACTGGGGGATACGCGACACCGATAAACTCATCTTT.

This clone is medium-sized within its sample. The DNA for the CDR3 is TGTGCAGCAAGCAAGGCAGGACTGGGGCTGAACACCGATAAACTCATCTTT. Its translation: CAASKAGLGLNTDKLIF. This chain connects TRAV29/DV5 to TRDJ1; 7 bases line up with TRDD3. This CDR3 spans 17 amino acids. Unmatched junction bases numbered 12, after V lost 1 base and J lost 0 bases. Germline CDR1 and CDR2: NSMFDY and ISSIKDK.

In its sample, this clone was seen a few times. At residue 13, the TCRdb amino acid sequence and the translated nucleotide sequence differ, so the protein here is the DNA translation. The chain has TRDV2 and TRDJ2, with D maybe TRDD3 (6 bases). CDR1 is GEAIGNYY and CDR2 is EKD in the germline V gene. The CDR3 has 15 amino acids. The CDR3 loop is CACDTVGALTAQFFF. The CDR3 nucleotides read TGTGCCTGTGACACCGTGGGGGCCTTGACAGCACAATTCTTCTTT.

J is TRDJ1 and V is TRDV2, with 11 bases aligning to TRDD3. The CDR3 has 16 amino acids. Germline assignment: CDR1 GEAIGNYY and CDR2 EKD. Trimming at V came to 3 bases and at J to 2 bases, leaving 7 bases not matched to a gene. CDR3 protein: CACDVLGDIATDKLIF. Written as DNA, the CDR3 is TGTGCCTGTGACGTACTGGGGGATATAGCGACCGATAAACTCATCTTT.

V gene TRDV2 combines with J gene TRDJ3; TRDD3 might be the D (5 bases). This CDR3 region has 16 residues. In germline, CDR1 is GEAIGNYY, CDR2 EKD. Trimming removed 0 bases from V and 2 bases from J, with 7 bases in between. In DNA form, the CDR3 reads TGTGCCTGTGACACCGTACTGGCCTGGGACACCCGACAGATGTTTTTC. This gives the protein CACDTVLAWDTRQMFF.

To note about this clone: This may come from a read error, since a much larger clone is one base off. Other DNA sequences from this sample encode an identical CDR3 as well. The genes are TRAV29/DV5 and TRDJ1; 12 nucleotides align to TRDD3. The germline V gene encodes CDR1 NSMFDY and CDR2 ISSIKDK. After removal of 1 base from V and 5 bases from J, the junction contained 12 bases not matched to a gene. The CDR3 totals 17 residues. The CDR3 loop reads CAASRGSGGYGTDKLIF. The CDR3 bases are TGTGCAGCAAGCCGGGGATCTGGGGGATACGGCACTGATAAACTCATCTTT.

CDR3 protein: CALGADVLRPGGHTDKLIF. Written as DNA, the CDR3 is TGTGCTCTTGGGGCCGACGTTCTTCGGCCTGGGGGGCACACCGATAAACTCATCTTT. The chain couples TRDV1 to TRDJ1, with 7 bases fitting TRDD3. The CDR3 is 19 residues long. Trimming took 4 bases from V and 0 from J; bases not matched to a gene: 17. In germline, CDR1 is TSWWSYY, CDR2 QGS.

The rearrangement joins TRDV1 to TRDJ1; no firm D call. V gave up 0 bases and J gave up 4 bases, with 21 bases separating them. CDR3 size: 18 residues. Germline V gene lookup returns CDR1 TSWWSYY and CDR2 QGS. The CDR3 region is CALGELRNTRRVDDKLIF. CDR3 sequence (DNA): TGTGCTCTTGGGGAACTACGCAACACCCGCCGAGTGGACGATAAACTCATCTTT.

J is TRDJ1 and V is TRDV1; 10 bases match TRDD3. The length of the CDR3 is 19 residues. The germline CDR1 and CDR2 sequences are TSWWSYY and QGS. The J segment lost 1 base and the V segment lost 0 bases, leaving 11 bases of the junction unmatched. The CDR3 loop reads CALGELGKGGYAFTDKLIF. The CDR3 coding sequence is TGTGCTCTTGGGGAACTGGGTAAAGGGGGATACGCCTTCACCGATAAACTCATCTTT.

This clone came up a few times. Its ends do not fully match the called genes, so a read error is possible. The same CDR3 also results from other DNA sequences found in this sample. This rearrangement joins TRDV2 to TRDJ1, with 7 bases aligning to TRDD3. The length of the CDR3 is 14 residues. Germline V gene lookup returns CDR1 GEAIGNYY and CDR2 EKD. The CDR3 spells CACDSLGLNDKLIF. DNA for the CDR3: TGTGCCTGTGACTCACTGGGGTTAAACGATAAACTGATCTTT.

The gene calls are TRDV2 and TRDJ2; 9 bases match TRDD3. Germline loops: CDR1 GEAIGNYY, CDR2 EKD. The CDR3 consists of 15 residues. The V gene end was trimmed by 1 base and the J gene end by 6 bases; junction bases not matched to a gene: 5. The CDR3 DNA is TGTGCCTGTGACACAATGGGGGATAAGGCAGCACAACTCTTCTTT. This gives the protein CACDTMGDKAAQLFF.

Remarks on this clone: A much larger clone is a single base away; this may be a read error. The V call is TRDV2, the J call TRDJ1, with D hard to call. CDR1 and CDR2 from the germline V gene are GEAIGNYY and EKD. Between the trimmed V and J ends, which lost 3 bases and 4 bases, there was a span of 29 bases. The length of the CDR3 is 19 residues. CDR3 sequence reads: CACDAVLSGPLTYIDKLIF. DNA of the CDR3: TGTGCCTGTGACGCAGTACTGAGTGGCCCCCTAACATACATCGATAAACTCATCTTT.

This clone was detected only a few times. A far larger clone lies a single base away; this is likely a read error. This same CDR3 is encoded by further DNA sequences in the sample. The chain joins TRDV2 to TRDJ1; D possibly matches TRDD2 or TRDD3 (6 bases each). The CDR3 loop spans 15 amino acids. Germline V lookup: CDR1 GEAIGNYY, CDR2 EKD. CDR3 coding DNA: TGTGCCTGCGACACCGTCCTACTGGGAGACAGTAAACTCATCTTT. Its translation: CACDTVLLGDSKLIF.

This clone was observed a handful of times. The V and J genes are TRDV1 and TRDJ1; D is unclear. The germline gives CDR1 TSWWSYY, CDR2 QGS. CDR3 length: 17 residues. Trimming removed 4 bases from V and 4 bases from J, with 22 bases in between. CDR3 sequence (DNA): TGTGCTCTTGGGGGTGTTCCCGTATCTCTGATGGTCGATAAACTCATCTTT. It specifies CALGGVPVSLMVDKLIF.

A remark on this clone: Other DNA sequences in this sample translate to the same CDR3. The V call is TRDV1, the J call TRDJ1; D remains ambiguous. The CDR3 loop spans 14 amino acids. Germline-derived CDR1 and CDR2 are TSWWSYY and QGS. Trimming shortened V by 0 bases and J by 5 bases, and 10 bases separated the two germline ends. The CDR3, as DNA: TGTGCTCTTGGGGAACTTGGGCCTCCGGATAAACTCATCTTT. Translation gives CALGELGPPDKLIF.

This clone has just a few counts. This chain joins TRDV1 and TRDJ1; tentatively, D is TRDD3 (6 bases). Germline V CDR1 and CDR2: TSWWSYY, QGS. There are 16 residues in the CDR3. The V gene lost 3 bases and the J gene lost 0 bases, with 14 bases spanning the gap. Written as DNA, the CDR3 is TGTGCTCTTGGGGAGAAGAAGGGGATCTACACCGATAAACTCATCTTT. It translates to CALGEKKGIYTDKLIF.

A few counts support this clone. The chain is built from TRDV1 and TRDJ1, with 7 bases fitting TRDD3. Germline V CDR1 and CDR2: TSWWSYY, QGS. J gave up 0 bases and V 3 bases, and 16 bases lay outside the gene matches. The CDR3 has 19 residues. The CDR3 loop reads CALGDSSPGGILYTDKLIF. In DNA form, the CDR3 reads TGTGCTCTTGGGGACTCTTCCCCAGGGGGGATCCTATACACCGATAAACTCATCTTT.

In this sample, this clone turned up a few times. This chain connects TRDV3 to TRDJ3; the match to TRDD3 covers 7 bases. CDR1 and CDR2 (germline): TVYSNPD, GDNSRS (reference sequence). Losses at the gene ends were 3 bases for V and 0 bases for J; bases not matched to a gene: 17. The CDR3 runs to 20 residues. DNA for the CDR3: TGTGCCTTCCCGGCCGCGAGCCCGGGGGATGTCTCCTGGGACACCCGACAGATGTTTTTC. Protein sequence: CAFPAASPGDVSWDTRQMFF. Using reference TRDV3 and TRDJ3 for the parts outside the CDR3, the full variable domain is CDKVTQSSPDQTVASGSEVVLLCTYDTVYSNPDLFWYRIRPDYSFQFVFYGDNSRSEGADFTQGRFSVKHILTQKAFHLVISPVRTEDSATYYCAFPAASPGDVSWDTRQMFFGTGIKLFVEP.

This clone was detected once. This rearrangement joins TRDV1 to TRDJ1; tentatively, D is TRDD3 (5 bases). TCRdb does not report a J gene; here it was assigned by matching the DNA to germline references. Per the germline V gene, CDR1 is TSWWSYY and CDR2 is QGS. Trimming removed 3 bases from V and 10 bases from J, with 36 bases in between. CDR3 length equals 20 residues. The CDR3 DNA is TGTGCTCTTGGGGACAGCGACATTAGAGGGGGTCCGGGGGCCCGAACGAGACTCATCTTT. Its translation is CALGDSDIRGGPGARTRLIF.

This clone came up a few times. Given a much more abundant clone one base away, this may be a read error. Other DNA sequences in the sample encode the same CDR3. This chain's CDR3 is CACDTVLGDTSAWDTRQMFF. As DNA, the CDR3 is TGTGCCTGTGACACAGTACTGGGGGATACAAGCGCCTGGGACACCCGACAGATGTTTTTC. The rearrangement links TRDV2 to TRDJ3; 12 bases line up with TRDD3. CDR1 is GEAIGNYY, CDR2 EKD, per germline. The junction had 8 bases not matched to a gene; V was cut back by 1 base and J by 2 bases. The CDR3 covers 20 residues.

Comments on this clone: One junction end disagrees with the germline gene, perhaps due to a read error. CDR3 sequence: CAYERITARLFF. The CDR3 DNA sequence: TGTGCCTATGAAAGGATAACAGCACGACTCTTCTTT. The chain combines TRDV2 with TRDJ2; maybe TRDD3 (5 bases). Per the germline V gene, CDR1 is GEAIGNYY and CDR2 is EKD. The CDR3 is 12 amino acids.

This clone has more than one count but fewer than ten. The junction differs from germline at one of its ends, possibly a read error. The chain is built from TRDV1 and TRDJ2; 8 bases align to TRDD3. The CDR3 is made up of 20 amino acids. Germline V gene data show CDR1 as TSWWSYY and CDR2 as QGS. The CDR3 nucleotides are TGTGCTCTTGGGGAACTTGGCTATGGGGGATGGGGGGGAAGATCAACACAACCCTTCTTT. Translated: CALGELGYGGWGGRSTQPFF.

In the case of this clone: The sample contains more than one DNA sequence encoding this CDR3. V and J are TRDV2 and TRDJ3; 10 bases line up with TRDD3. The length of the CDR3 is 20 residues. Per the germline V gene, CDR1 is GEAIGNYY and CDR2 is EKD. The V gene end was trimmed by 0 bases and the J gene end by 5 bases; junction bases not matched to a gene: 12. The CDR3 loop reads CACDTAGPGGYERDTRQMFF. CDR3 nucleotides: TGTGCCTGTGACACCGCCGGGCCGGGGGGATACGAGAGGGACACCCGACAGATGTTTTTC.

This clone showed up just a few times. The chain carries TRDV1 and TRDJ1, with unresolved D. This CDR3 is built from 18 residues. The ends were cut back, 0 bases at V and 0 bases at J, with 17 bases in the middle. Germline V lookup: CDR1 TSWWSYY, CDR2 QGS. The CDR3 bases are TGTGCTCTTGGGGAACTTGGTGCGTTTTACCTGTACACCGATAAACTCATCTTT. It is translated as CALGELGAFYLYTDKLIF.

Remarks on this clone: Translating this DNA gives a protein that differs at residue 4 from the TCRdb one, which belongs to a much larger clone; a read error is likely, and the protein shown is this translation. The V and J genes are TRDV2 and TRDJ1; 13 bases align to TRDD3. V lost 5 bases, J lost 1 base, and 6 bases stayed unmatched. Germline V gene sequence: CDR1 GEAIGNYY, CDR2 EKD. This CDR3 is built from 16 residues. The CDR3 is CACGPLGDTGTDKLIF. CDR3 DNA sequence: TGTGCCTGTGGCCCACTGGGGGATACGGGCACCGATAAACTCATCTTT.

This clone was seen a few times. The V call is TRAV29/DV5, the J call TRDJ3; 12 bases align to TRDD3. Germline CDR1 is NSMFDY and CDR2 is ISSIKDK. The V segment lost 4 bases and the J segment 9 bases; nucleotides outside the gene matches: 20. This CDR3 is 20 amino acids long. CDR3 in amino acids: CAAGVPALVLGDTGTRQMFF. CDR3 bases: TGTGCAGCAGGCGTACCTGCCTTAGTACTGGGGGATACAGGCACCCGACAGATGTTTTTC.

This chain links TRDV1 with TRDJ1, with 10 bases matching TRDD3. Trimming removed 4 bases from V and 1 base from J; junction bases left unmatched: 30. This CDR3 is 24 amino acids long. Germline CDR1 reads TSWWSYY; CDR2 reads QGS. Here the CDR3 reads CALGGGFPKPYWGIPNHATDKLIF. DNA of the CDR3: TGTGCTCTTGGGGGAGGCTTCCCGAAACCCTACTGGGGGATCCCGAACCACGCCACCGATAAACTCATCTTT.

This clone has just a few counts. The chain carries TRDV1 and TRDJ1; D may be TRDD2 or TRDD3 (8 bases each). The germline V gene encodes CDR1 TSWWSYY and CDR2 QGS. V lost 1 base and J lost 3, with 30 bases in between. The CDR3 is 21 amino acids. The DNA of the CDR3 is TGTGCTCTTGGGGAACAGCTCTTCCTACGTAAGGGGGATAAGTTGCCCGATAAACTCATCTTT. Its protein is CALGEQLFLRKGDKLPDKLIF.

This clone was detected a few times. This chain joins TRDV2 and TRDJ3; a possible D gene is TRDD3 (5 bases). The germline V gene encodes CDR1 GEAIGNYY and CDR2 EKD. Deletions cut 0 bases from V and 0 bases from J, with 11 bases between. This CDR3 is 18 amino acids long. CDR3 nucleotide sequence: TGTGCCTGTGACACCGGCCGGGGAGACTCCTGGGACACCCGACAGATGTTTTTC. As protein: CACDTGRGDSWDTRQMFF.